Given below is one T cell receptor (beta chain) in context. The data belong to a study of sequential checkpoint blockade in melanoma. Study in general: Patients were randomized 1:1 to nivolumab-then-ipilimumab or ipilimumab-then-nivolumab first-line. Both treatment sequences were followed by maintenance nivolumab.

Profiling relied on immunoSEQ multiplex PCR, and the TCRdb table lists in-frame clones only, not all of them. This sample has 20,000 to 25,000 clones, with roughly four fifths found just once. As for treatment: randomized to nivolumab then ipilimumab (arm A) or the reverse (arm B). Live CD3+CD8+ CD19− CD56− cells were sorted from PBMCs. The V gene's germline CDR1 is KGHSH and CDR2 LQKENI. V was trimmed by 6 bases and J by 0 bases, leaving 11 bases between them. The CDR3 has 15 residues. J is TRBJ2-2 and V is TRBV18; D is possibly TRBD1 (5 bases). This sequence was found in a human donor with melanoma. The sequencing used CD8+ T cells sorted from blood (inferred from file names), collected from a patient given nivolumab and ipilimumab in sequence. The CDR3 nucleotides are TGTGCCAGCTCTCAGGGTATAACGAACACCGGGGAGCTGTTTTTT. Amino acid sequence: CASSQGITNTGELFF.